The rows below give T cell receptor beta chains drawn from one sample of a study of shared clonotypes between healthy human individuals. TCRdb keeps only in-frame clones here, not all; method: immunoSEQ multiplex PCR. The top ten hold about 0.38% of the sample, which has some 2.4 million clones, roughly 93% seen once. Sequences were obtained from naive CD4+ T cells from PBMCs. The receptors here all came from a man between 18 and 29 years old in good health. Some clones in this sample may be carry-over from other donors' samples. Both conserved end residues are part of each CDR3. Each record gives: V gene, D gene, J gene, clone size, CDR3 protein, CDR3 DNA. A D gene is named only where the DNA matches it firmly. For some rows the clone size is stated as once, few or many, or as a class when expanded; others skip it.

>TRBV5-1|TRBD1|TRBJ1-2|few
CASSPVGQGYGYTF
TGCGCCAGCAGCCCCGTTGGACAGGGCTATGGCTACACCTTC
>TRBV29-1|NA|TRBJ2-1|NA
CSGAGGGLSYNEQFF
TGCAGCGGCGCTGGGGGAGGCCTCTCCTACAATGAGCAGTTCTTC
>TRBV5-6|NA|TRBJ2-1|NA
CASRPLGGSYNEQFF
TGTGCCAGCAGACCCTTAGGGGGCTCCTACAATGAGCAGTTCTTC
>TRBV11-1|TRBD1|TRBJ2-7|NA
CASSLGPGTGGYPYEQYF
TGTGCCAGCAGCTTAGGTCCCGGGACAGGAGGATACCCCTACGAGCAGTACTTC
>TRBV5-1|NA|TRBJ2-1|NA
CASSLVLAYNEQFF
TGCGCCAGCAGCTTGGTCCTCGCCTACAATGAGCAGTTCTTC
>TRBV28|NA|TRBJ1-5|NA
CASSLWGTDDQPQHF
TGTGCCAGCAGTTTGTGGGGGACCGATGATCAGCCCCAGCATTTT
>TRBV6-5|NA|TRBJ1-2|NA
CASSTRLGIEGYTF
TGTGCCAGCAGTACCCGATTGGGAATAGAAGGCTACACCTTC
>TRBV30|TRBD1|TRBJ1-6|once
CAWSPGQGALGFGSPLHF
TGTGCCTGGAGCCCAGGACAGGGGGCGCTGGGATTTGGATCACCCCTCCACTTT
>TRBV27|NA|TRBJ1-5|NA
CASGRASNQPQHF
TGTGCCAGCGGCAGGGCTAGCAATCAGCCCCAGCATTTT
>TRBV10-3|NA|TRBJ2-3|NA
CAIKASTDTQYF
TGTGCCATAAAGGCCTCCACAGATACGCAGTATTTT
>TRBV2|NA|TRBJ2-3|NA
CASTQVATDTQYF
TGTGCCAGCACACAGGTCGCTACAGATACGCAGTATTTT
>TRBV10-3|TRBD1|TRBJ1-1|NA
CAIDDPAGTGITEAFF
TGTGCCATCGATGATCCGGCCGGGACAGGGATCACTGAAGCTTTCTTT
>TRBV7-9|TRBD1|TRBJ2-1|NA
CASSLAGTVAEQFF
TGTGCCAGCAGCTTAGCAGGGACAGTTGCCGAGCAGTTCTTC
>TRBV7-9|TRBD2|TRBJ2-7|NA
CASSLALAGPPEQYF
TGTGCCAGCAGCTTAGCGTTAGCGGGGCCCCCCGAGCAGTACTTC
>TRBV28|NA|TRBJ1-1|once
CASSSQVRAFF
TGTGCCAGCAGTTCCCAGGTCAGAGCTTTCTTT
>TRBV11-3|NA|TRBJ2-3|once
CASSLSAGTQYF
TGTGCCAGCAGCTTATCGGCGGGAACGCAGTATTTT
>TRBV7-3|TRBD2|TRBJ2-3|NA
CASSFLTSGRKSSTDTQYF
TGTGCCAGCAGCTTCTTGACTAGCGGGAGAAAATCTAGCACAGATACGCAGTATTTT
>TRBV18|NA|TRBJ2-5|NA
CASSPPSSETQYF
TGTGCCAGCTCACCACCATCATCAGAGACCCAGTACTTC
>TRBV4-1|NA|TRBJ2-2|NA
CASSQDLQRNTGELFF
TGCGCCAGCAGCCAAGATCTTCAGAGGAACACCGGGGAGCTGTTTTTT
>TRBV5-1|TRBD2|TRBJ2-5|NA
CASSLGLAGGLQETQYF
TGCGCCAGCAGCTTGGGACTAGCGGGAGGCTTACAAGAGACCCAGTACTTC
>TRBV6-1|NA|TRBJ2-5|NA
CASSSVEQYF
TGTGCCAGCAGTTCGGTGGAGCAGTACTTC
>TRBV28|TRBD2|TRBJ2-7|NA
CASSFPTGEGEGYGQYF
TGTGCCAGCAGTTTCCCCACCGGGGAGGGAGAGGGGTATGGGCAGTACTTC
>TRBV9|TRBD2|TRBJ2-1|NA
CASSVELAAAYNEQFF
TGTGCCAGCAGCGTAGAACTAGCGGCCGCCTACAATGAGCAGTTCTTC
>TRBV19|NA|TRBJ2-2|NA
CASRWDTDTGELFF
TGTGCCAGTAGATGGGACACCGACACCGGGGAGCTGTTTTTT
>TRBV7-3|NA|TRBJ2-2|NA
CASSPGGRGTGELFF
TGTGCCAGCAGCCCCGGGGGAAGAGGAACCGGGGAGCTGTTTTTT
>TRBV2|NA|TRBJ1-1|NA
CASSEEGNTEAFF
TGTGCCAGCAGTGAAGAAGGGAACACTGAAGCTTTCTTT
>TRBV27|NA|TRBJ2-5|NA
CASSSLGEAGETQYF
TGTGCCAGCAGTTCCCTAGGGGAGGCGGGGGAGACCCAGTACTTC
>TRBV5-5|TRBD1|TRBJ1-3|NA
CASWTGLTGNTIYF
TGTGCCAGCTGGACAGGACTTACTGGAAACACCATATATTTT
>TRBV28|TRBD2|TRBJ2-7|NA
CASSLGGTSGTEQYF
TGTGCCAGCAGTTTAGGGGGGACTAGCGGGACCGAGCAGTACTTC
>TRBV19|NA|TRBJ2-2|NA
CASSIRGSVTGELFF
TGTGCCAGTAGTATACGAGGGTCGGTCACCGGGGAGCTGTTTTTT
>TRBV7-9|NA|TRBJ2-1|NA
CASTSGENRNNEQFF
TGTGCCAGCACCTCCGGGGAGAATAGGAACAATGAGCAGTTCTTC
>TRBV9|NA|TRBJ2-7|few
CASSVGQISYEQYF
TGTGCCAGCAGCGTAGGACAGATCTCCTACGAGCAGTACTTC
>TRBV7-8|NA|TRBJ2-7|NA
CASSLVSQGYEQYF
TGTGCCAGCAGCTTAGTGTCCCAGGGTTATGAGCAGTACTTC
>TRBV6-6|NA|TRBJ1-1|NA
CASEPKGPRDTEAFF
TGTGCCAGCGAGCCAAAGGGGCCCCGCGACACTGAAGCTTTCTTT
>TRBV6-6|NA|TRBJ1-1|NA
CASSNPGGYTEAFF
TGTGCCAGCAGTAACCCGGGGGGATACACTGAAGCTTTCTTT
>TRBV5-4|TRBD1|TRBJ2-2|few
CASSLPGTGDTGELFF
TGTGCCAGCAGCTTACCCGGAACAGGGGACACCGGGGAGCTGTTTTTT
>TRBV4-1|TRBD2|TRBJ2-3|NA
CASSRGTSDTDTQYF
TGCGCCAGCAGCCGCGGGACTAGCGACACAGATACGCAGTATTTT
>TRBV5-1|TRBD2|TRBJ2-2|NA
CASRAGGRTGELFF
TGCGCCAGCAGAGCGGGAGGGCGAACCGGGGAGCTGTTTTTT
>TRBV6-1|NA|TRBJ1-3|NA
CASRKITPGDTIYF
TGTGCCAGCAGAAAGATTACCCCGGGGGACACCATATATTTT
>TRBV5-1|NA|TRBJ1-1|once
CASSLMNQNTEAFF
TGCGCCAGCAGCTTGATGAACCAGAACACTGAAGCTTTCTTT
>TRBV10-3|NA|TRBJ1-1|NA
CAISRTIDEGTEAFF
TGTGCCATCAGCCGGACTATCGATGAGGGGACTGAAGCTTTCTTT
>TRBV29-1|NA|TRBJ2-7|once
CSVVGSYEQYF
TGCAGCGTGGTGGGTAGCTACGAGCAGTACTTC
>TRBV4-2|TRBD2|TRBJ2-7|NA
CASSQLGTSGSFTYF
TGTGCCAGCAGCCAACTAGGGACTAGCGGGAGTTTTACGTACTTC
>TRBV7-9|NA|TRBJ2-3|NA
CASSLLGVSGTDTQYF
TGTGCCAGCAGCTTATTGGGGGTGTCGGGCACAGATACGCAGTATTTT
>TRBV9|NA|TRBJ2-2|NA
CASSVQAPWTGELFF
TGTGCCAGCAGCGTACAGGCCCCGTGGACCGGGGAGCTGTTTTTT
>TRBV5-1|NA|TRBJ1-1|NA
CASSLVGVPNTEAFF
TGCGCCAGCAGCTTGGTTGGGGTCCCGAACACTGAAGCTTTCTTT
>TRBV7-9|TRBD1|TRBJ1-5|NA
CASSPGRGFPGEVSQPQHF
TGTGCCAGCAGCCCCGGCAGGGGGTTCCCAGGAGAAGTGAGTCAGCCCCAGCATTTT
>TRBV7-9|TRBD1|TRBJ1-4|NA
CAGGGQGNEKLFF
TGTGCCGGCGGGGGACAGGGTAATGAAAAACTGTTTTTT
>TRBV5-1|NA|TRBJ2-3|NA
CASSLGQYGSTDTQYF
TGCGCCAGCAGCTTGGGGCAATATGGGAGCACAGATACGCAGTATTTT
>TRBV28|NA|TRBJ2-7|NA
CASSYPGGMTYEQYF
TGTGCCAGCAGTTACCCAGGGGGGATGACCTACGAGCAGTACTTC
>TRBV2|NA|TRBJ1-1|NA
CASSESRGYTEAFF
TGTGCCAGCAGTGAATCAAGGGGATACACTGAAGCTTTCTTT
>TRBV7-9|NA|TRBJ2-7|NA
CASSLGLSYEQYF
TGTGCCAGCAGCTTAGGGCTCTCCTACGAGCAGTACTTC
>TRBV9|TRBD1|TRBJ1-2|NA
CASSVTTPGQGGGYTF
TGTGCCAGCAGCGTGACAACACCCGGACAGGGCGGTGGCTACACCTTC
>TRBV5-1|NA|TRBJ1-2|NA
CASSFWKDSGAYTF
TGCGCCAGCAGCTTTTGGAAGGACAGTGGGGCCTACACCTTC
>TRBV4-3|NA|TRBJ2-3|NA
CASSQVLGGTDTQYF
TGCGCCAGCAGCCAAGTCCTTGGCGGCACAGATACGCAGTATTTT
>TRBV4-3|NA|TRBJ1-2|once
CASSQDQRTTIYTF
TGCGCCAGCAGCCAAGATCAGCGGACAACCATCTACACCTTC
>TRBV4-1|TRBD2|TRBJ2-1|NA
CASSQGIASGYYNEQFF
TGCGCCAGCAGCCAAGGGATCGCTAGCGGTTACTACAATGAGCAGTTCTTC